This T cell receptor (beta chain) emerged from a study of blood T cells in healthy people across ages. A J-beta primer mix and a sample-barcoded 5' primer were used in a second PCR of about 7 to 12 cycles. TCRdb analysed the 5' RACE reads with MiXCR anew, one entry per CDR3 protein. The table includes about 1 million distinct CDR3 sequences, around 43% detected once. Germline V gives CDR1 LNHNV, CDR2 YYDKDF (reference sequence). CDR3 length equals 14 residues. Material: blood. The receptor was isolated from a woman in her sixties in good health. The V gene is TRBV15, the J gene TRBJ2-1, with D unclear. The J call may be faulty, since TRBJ2-7 better matches the DNA end. The chain's CDR3 is CATSRDPGYNEQYF. DNA for the CDR3: TGTGCCACCAGCAGAGATCCCGGCTACAATGAGCAGTACTTC.